Described below is a single TCR beta chain sequence and its context. The data are from a study of technical replicates of blood from a few donors. CDR3 size: 10 residues. The ends were cut back, 4 bases at V and 11 bases at J, with 5 bases in the middle. Germline loops: CDR1 SNHLY, CDR2 FYNNEI. Method: immunoSEQ multiplex PCR; TCRdb's copy keeps in-frame clones and lacks some. The sample carries about 68,000 clones, 95% to 97% recorded once. The rearrangement uses TRBV2 and TRBJ1-4; D gene ambiguous. Sequenced input: T cells isolated from PBMCs. The receptor was isolated from a human donor in good health. The CDR3 DNA is TGTGCCAGCAGTGTGGAGAAACTGTTTTTT. Protein product: CASSVEKLFF.